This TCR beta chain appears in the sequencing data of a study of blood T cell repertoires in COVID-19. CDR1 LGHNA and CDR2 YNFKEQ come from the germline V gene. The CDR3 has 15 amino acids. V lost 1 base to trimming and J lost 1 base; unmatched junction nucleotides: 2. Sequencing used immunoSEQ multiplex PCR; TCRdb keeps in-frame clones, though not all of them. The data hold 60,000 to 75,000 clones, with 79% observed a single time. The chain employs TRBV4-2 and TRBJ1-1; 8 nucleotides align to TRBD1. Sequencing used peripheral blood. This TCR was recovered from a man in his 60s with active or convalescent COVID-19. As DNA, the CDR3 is TGTGCCAGCAGCCAAGGAGGACAGGGGAACACTGAAGCTTTCTTT. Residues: CASSQGGQGNTEAFF.